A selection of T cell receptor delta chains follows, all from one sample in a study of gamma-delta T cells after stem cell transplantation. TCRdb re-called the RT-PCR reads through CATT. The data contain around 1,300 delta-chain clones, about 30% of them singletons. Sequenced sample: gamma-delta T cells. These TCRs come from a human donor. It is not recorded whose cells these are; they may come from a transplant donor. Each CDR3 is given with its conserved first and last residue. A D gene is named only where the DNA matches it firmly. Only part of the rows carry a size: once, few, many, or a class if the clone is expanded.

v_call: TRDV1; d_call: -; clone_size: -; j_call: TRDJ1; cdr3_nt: TGTGCTCTTGGGGACCTACCCACTTACCCATACACCGATAAACTCATCTTT; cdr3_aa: CALGDLPTYPYTDKLIF
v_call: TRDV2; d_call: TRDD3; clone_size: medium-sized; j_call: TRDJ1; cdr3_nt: TGTGCCTGTGACGGGATTTCTGGGGGACTGTACACCGATAAACTCATCTTT; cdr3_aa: CACDGISGGLYTDKLIF
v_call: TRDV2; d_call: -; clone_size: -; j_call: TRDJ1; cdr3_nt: TGTGCCTGTGACCCCTTAGCCGCCCCAAACACCGATAAACTCATCTTT; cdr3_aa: CACDPLAAPNTDKLIF
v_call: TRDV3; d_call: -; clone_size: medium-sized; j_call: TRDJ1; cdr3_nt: TGTGCCTCCGCTGAGCCCCCCTTCCTACGGGGGGGGAACTGGGGGACCCCATACACCGATAAACTCATCTTT; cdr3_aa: CASAEPPFLRGGNWGTPYTDKLIF
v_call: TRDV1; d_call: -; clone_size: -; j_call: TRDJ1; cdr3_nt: TGTGCTCTTGGGAAGGGGACTAGCCTCGCGGGCTACACCGATAAACTCATCTTT; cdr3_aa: CALGKGTSLAGYTDKLIF
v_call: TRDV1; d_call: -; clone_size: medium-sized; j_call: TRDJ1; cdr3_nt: TGTGCTCTTGGGGAATTCCTAGGGGATGGCGATAAACTCATCTTT; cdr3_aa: CALGEFLGDGDKLIF
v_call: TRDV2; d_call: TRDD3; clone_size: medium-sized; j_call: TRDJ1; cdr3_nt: TGTGCCTGTGACCCTCTACTGCGTAGTTGGGGATACAACTCGTACACCGATAAACTCATCTTT; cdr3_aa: CACDPLLRSWGYNSYTDKLIF
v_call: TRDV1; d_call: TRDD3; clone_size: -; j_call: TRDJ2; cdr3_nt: TGTGCTCTTGGGGCCGCTCAGGTTCCCTCCTGGGGGATACGAGGGCCCTCTTTGACAGCACAACTATTCTTT; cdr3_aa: CALGAAQVPSWGIRGPSLTAQLFF
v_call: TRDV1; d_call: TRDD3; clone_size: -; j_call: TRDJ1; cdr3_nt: TGTGCTCTTGGGGAACTAAGTCCTTCCAACGAGCTAACTGGGGGATACGAAGTAAAGCCCCCTTACACCGATAAACTCATCTTT; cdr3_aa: CALGELSPSNELTGGYEVKPPYTDKLIF
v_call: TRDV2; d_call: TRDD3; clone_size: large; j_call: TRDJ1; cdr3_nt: TGTGCCTGTGACACGGTACTGGGGGATACACGCACCGCGCGACGGTACACCGATAAACTCATCTTT; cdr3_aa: CACDTVLGDTRTARRYTDKLIF